These 24 T cell receptor beta chains were all obtained from the same sample, sequenced in a study of blood T cell repertoires in COVID-19. Clones were read by immunoSEQ multiplex PCR, and TCRdb kept only the in-frame ones, dropping some. The data hold under 200,000 clones, with roughly 85% observed a single time. Sequencing was carried out using peripheral blood. The receptors come from a woman of 80 years or more with acute or convalescent COVID-19.

This chain links TRBV28 with TRBJ1-6; possibly TRBD1 for D (5 bases). The V gene's germline CDR1 is MDHEN and CDR2 SYDVKM. This CDR3 spans 15 amino acids. Trimming took off 6 bases at V and 10 bases at J, with 19 bases between the two ends. The CDR3 region is CASSLMGRERSPLHF. The CDR3 nucleotides read TGTGCCAGCAGCCTAATGGGCAGGGAACGATCACCCCTCCACTTT.

The chain recombines TRBV5-1 with TRBJ2-3; no clear D. The CDR3 is 12 amino acids. V dropped 5 bases and J dropped 2 bases, with 6 bases sitting between them. Per germline, CDR1 SGHRS and CDR2 YFSETQ. The CDR3: CASSRDTDTQYF. In DNA form, the CDR3 reads TGCGCCAGCAGTAGAGACACAGATACGCAGTATTTT.

The gene calls are TRBV4-1 and TRBJ2-5; 15 bases map to TRBD2. J was trimmed by 5 bases and V by 0 bases; bases with no gene match: 19. The CDR3 sequence is 22 residues long. CDR1 is MGHRA, CDR2 YSYEKL, per germline. The CDR3 sequence: CASSQDPSSRGLAGGFRETQYF. The CDR3 DNA reads as TGCGCCAGCAGCCAAGATCCCAGCAGCCGGGGACTAGCGGGAGGTTTTCGCGAGACCCAGTACTTC.

The chain combines TRBV6-1 with TRBJ2-5; 9 positions agree with TRBD1. CDR1 and CDR2 (germline): MNHNS, SASEGT. The J segment lost 1 base and the V segment lost 0 bases, leaving 3 bases of the junction unmatched. This CDR3 contains 16 residues. DNA for the CDR3: TGTGCCAGCAGTGAAGCTTGGGACAGGGTCCAAGAGACCCAGTACTTC. It codes for CASSEAWDRVQETQYF.

The chain uses TRBV19 and TRBJ2-2; 7 bases agree with TRBD1. Germline values: CDR1 LNHDA, CDR2 SQIVND (reference sequence). Trimming at V came to 5 bases and at J to 7 bases, leaving 7 bases not matched to a gene. There are 14 residues in the CDR3. CDR3 protein: CASSVDRVSGELFF. The DNA for the CDR3 is TGTGCCAGTAGTGTCGACAGGGTGAGCGGGGAGCTGTTTTTT.

The rearrangement joins TRBV2 to TRBJ2-3, with 10 bases aligning to TRBD1. Germline values: CDR1 SNHLY, CDR2 FYNNEI. The junction had 7 bases not matched to a gene; V was cut back by 7 bases and J by 3 bases. The CDR3 sequence is 15 residues long. CDR3 residues: CASNQDRGETDTQYF. CDR3 nucleotides: TGTGCCAGCAACCAGGACAGGGGGGAAACAGATACGCAGTATTTT.

The rearrangement links TRBV5-4 to TRBJ2-5; 8 bases are shared with TRBD2. CDR3 length: 15 amino acids. J lost 2 bases, V lost 1 base, and 4 bases had no gene match. Germline V gene sequence: CDR1 SGHNT, CDR2 YYREEE (reference sequence). CDR3 DNA sequence: TGTGCCAGCAGCTTGTGGCGGGGGGTACAAGAGACCCAGTACTTC. As protein: CASSLWRGVQETQYF.

This chain links TRBV7-2 with TRBJ1-1; no clear D. The CDR3 contains 16 residues. Germline assignment: CDR1 SGHTA and CDR2 FQGNSA. The V end lost 7 bases, the J end lost 1 base, and 19 bases lay between the germline ends. In DNA, the CDR3 is TGTGCCAGCACTCGAAACGGGGTGCTCGAGAACACTGAAGCTTTCTTT. It specifies CASTRNGVLENTEAFF. Full variable domain (outside the CDR3, taken from reference TRBV7-2 and TRBJ1-1): GAGVSQSPSNKVTEKGKDVELRCDPISGHTALYWYRQSLGQGLEFLIYFQGNSAPDKSGLPSDRFSAERTGGSVSTLTIQRTQQEDSAVYLCASTRNGVLENTEAFFGQGTRLTVV.

The CDR3 DNA follows: TGTGCCAGCAGCGTATTTGATGGCGGGGGGGCCCAGTTAGAGACCCAGTACTTC. It yields the protein CASSVFDGGGAQLETQYF. The genes are TRBV9 and TRBJ2-5; 9 nucleotides align to TRBD2. Germline V lookup: CDR1 SGDLS, CDR2 YYNGEE. The V gene end was trimmed by 1 base and the J gene end by 4 bases; junction bases not matched to a gene: 14. This CDR3 spans 18 amino acids.

This clone occurred once. The chain joins TRBV28 to TRBJ1-1; 8 bases fit TRBD1. This CDR3 contains 14 residues. Germline values: CDR1 MDHEN, CDR2 SYDVKM. The junction had 3 bases not matched to a gene; V was cut back by 0 bases and J by 6 bases. The CDR3 loop is CASSLWQGAAEAFF. The CDR3 DNA is TGTGCCAGCAGTTTATGGCAGGGGGCAGCTGAAGCTTTCTTT.

The chain couples TRBV3-1 (or the pseudogene TRBV3-2) to TRBJ2-3; 10 positions agree with TRBD2. After removal of 5 bases from V and 0 bases from J, the junction contained 5 bases not matched to a gene. Germline V lookup: CDR1 LGHDT, CDR2 YNNKEL (reference sequence). The CDR3 contains 16 residues. The CDR3 spells CASSIAGGPSTDTQYF. The CDR3 bases are TGTGCCAGCAGCATAGCGGGGGGTCCTAGCACAGATACGCAGTATTTT.

This chain connects TRBV30 to TRBJ1-5; no clear D gene. Germline loops: CDR1 GTSNPN, CDR2 SVGIG (reference sequence). V lost 2 bases and J lost 6, with 17 bases in between. The CDR3 runs 15 residues. The CDR3: CAWSSPSGSGQPQHF. The CDR3 DNA is TGTGCCTGGAGTTCCCCTTCGGGGTCGGGTCAGCCCCAGCATTTT.

The CDR3 is CASSLDREINQPQHF. The CDR3 DNA reads TGTGCCAGCAGTCTGGACAGGGAGATTAATCAGCCCCAGCATTTT. V gene TRBV6-2 or TRBV6-3 combines with J gene TRBJ1-5; 8 bases agree with TRBD1. CDR1 is MNHEY and CDR2 is SVGEGT in the germline V gene. The CDR3 spans 15 residues. V shed 5 bases, J shed 4 bases, and the junction held 7 bases outside the gene matches.

V usage is TRBV10-3 and J usage is TRBJ1-1; tentative D call: TRBD1 (5 bases). The CDR3 is 14 amino acids. V dropped 0 bases and J dropped 6 bases, with 11 bases sitting between them. Germline V gene lookup returns CDR1 ENHRY and CDR2 SYGVKD. The CDR3 spells CAISESAAGPEAFF. CDR3 DNA sequence: TGTGCCATCAGTGAGTCAGCGGCGGGGCCTGAAGCTTTCTTT.

This rearrangement joins TRBV7-9 to TRBJ1-1; D uncertain. V was pared by 1 base and J by 0 bases, with 15 bases between. There are 17 residues in the CDR3. CDR1 is SEHNR, CDR2 FQNEAQ, per germline (reference sequence). In DNA, the CDR3 is TGTGCCAGCAGCTTAGGGAGGGATTCTTCATTGAACACTGAAGCTTTCTTT. Protein sequence: CASSLGRDSSLNTEAFF.

The chain carries TRBV6-6 and TRBJ2-7; 10 bases fit TRBD1. Germline CDR1 is MNHNY and CDR2 is SVGAGI (reference sequence). There are 15 residues in the CDR3. V trimming: 6 bases; J trimming: 3 bases; junction bases outside the gene matches: 8. CDR3 region: CASRETGQGGYEQYF. The CDR3 DNA reads TGTGCCAGCAGGGAGACAGGACAGGGGGGCTACGAGCAGTACTTC.

This sequence joins TRBV12-3 or TRBV12-4 and TRBJ1-2, with D possibly TRBD1 on 6 matching bases. The CDR3 has 12 amino acids. The V gene lost 6 bases and the J gene lost 4 bases, with 9 bases spanning the gap. Here the CDR3 reads CASSPGAYGYTF. In DNA form, the CDR3 reads TGTGCCAGCAGCCCAGGGGCCTATGGCTACACCTTC.

The chain joins TRBV3-1 (or the pseudogene TRBV3-2) to TRBJ2-1, with 9 bases aligning to TRBD1. In germline, CDR1 is LGHDT, CDR2 YNNKEL (reference sequence). The CDR3 is made up of 16 amino acids. J gave up 4 bases and V 4 bases, and 8 bases lay outside the gene matches. The CDR3 region is CASSPRDRARYNEQFF. DNA for the CDR3: TGTGCCAGCAGCCCCCGGGACAGGGCCCGGTACAATGAGCAGTTCTTC.

This clone has only a few counts. The CDR3 region has the DNA TGTGCCAGCAGTGGGCTGCGGGGCTATGGCTACACCTTC. This encodes CASSGLRGYGYTF. The rearrangement links TRBV28 to TRBJ1-2; D remains ambiguous. Germline assignment: CDR1 MDHEN and CDR2 SYDVKM. The V and J ends lost 5 bases and 4 bases respectively, with 11 bases between them. This CDR3 has 13 residues.

This chain connects TRBV7-3 to TRBJ2-5; 7 nucleotides match TRBD2. Germline CDR1 reads SGHTA; CDR2 reads FQGTGA. The CDR3 is 14 residues long. The J segment lost 1 base and the V segment lost 2 bases, leaving 1 base of the junction unmatched. This CDR3 reads CASSLAGVQETQYF. The CDR3 DNA sequence: TGTGCCAGCAGCTTAGCGGGGGTCCAAGAGACCCAGTACTTC.

This clone came up once. The chain uses TRBV5-1 and TRBJ2-3, with a possible D match to TRBD2 (6 bases). V lost 4 bases, J lost 14 bases, and 20 bases lay in between. The CDR3 is made up of 13 amino acids. The germline gives CDR1 SGHRS, CDR2 YFSETQ. CDR3 region: CASSTQPDYPPYF. The CDR3 nucleotides read TGCGCCAGCAGCACGCAACCGGACTACCCCCCGTATTTT.

The chain carries TRBV6-6 and TRBJ2-7, with 12 bases that match TRBD1. CDR3 length equals 15 residues. The V gene's germline CDR1 is MNHNY and CDR2 SVGAGI (reference sequence). The trim removed 4 bases at V and 5 bases at J, leaving 6 bases unmatched. CDR3 loop: CASSSGTGGWDEQYF. The CDR3 nucleotides are TGTGCCAGCAGTTCCGGGACAGGGGGCTGGGACGAGCAGTACTTC.

The chain has TRBV19 and TRBJ2-7; D is perhaps TRBD2 (5 bases). Germline V lookup: CDR1 LNHDA, CDR2 SQIVND (reference sequence). The ends were cut back, 5 bases at V and 0 bases at J, with 14 bases in the middle. This CDR3 spans 15 amino acids. CDR3 sequence: CASSPASSHSYEQYF. DNA for the CDR3: TGTGCCAGTAGTCCCGCTAGCTCACACTCCTACGAGCAGTACTTC.

The chain joins TRBV3-1 (or the pseudogene TRBV3-2) to TRBJ2-7; D remains unclear. The CDR3 runs to 13 residues. V lost 1 base and J 3 bases, leaving 7 bases between the germline ends. CDR1 LGHDT and CDR2 YNNKEL come from the germline V gene (reference sequence). CDR3 sequence (DNA): TGTGCCAGCAGCCAAGGGCGGAACTACGAGCAGTACTTC. Translation: CASSQGRNYEQYF.